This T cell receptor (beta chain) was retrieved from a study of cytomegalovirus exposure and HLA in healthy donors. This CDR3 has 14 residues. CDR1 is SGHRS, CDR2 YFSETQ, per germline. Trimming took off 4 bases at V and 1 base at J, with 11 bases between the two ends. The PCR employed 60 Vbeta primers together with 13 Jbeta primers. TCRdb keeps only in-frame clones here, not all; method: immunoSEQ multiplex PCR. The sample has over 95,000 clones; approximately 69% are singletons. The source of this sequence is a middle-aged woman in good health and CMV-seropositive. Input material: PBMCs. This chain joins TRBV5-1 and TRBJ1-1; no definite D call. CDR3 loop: CASSLERRNTEAFF. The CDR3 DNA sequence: TGCGCCAGCAGCCTAGAACGGAGGAACACTGAAGCTTTCTTT. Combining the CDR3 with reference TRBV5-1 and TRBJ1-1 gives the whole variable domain KAGVTQTPRYLIKTRGQQVTLSCSPISGHRSVSWYQQTPGQGLQFLFEYFSETQRNKGNFPGRFSGRQFSNSRSEMNVSTLELGDSALYLCASSLERRNTEAFFGQGTRLTVV.